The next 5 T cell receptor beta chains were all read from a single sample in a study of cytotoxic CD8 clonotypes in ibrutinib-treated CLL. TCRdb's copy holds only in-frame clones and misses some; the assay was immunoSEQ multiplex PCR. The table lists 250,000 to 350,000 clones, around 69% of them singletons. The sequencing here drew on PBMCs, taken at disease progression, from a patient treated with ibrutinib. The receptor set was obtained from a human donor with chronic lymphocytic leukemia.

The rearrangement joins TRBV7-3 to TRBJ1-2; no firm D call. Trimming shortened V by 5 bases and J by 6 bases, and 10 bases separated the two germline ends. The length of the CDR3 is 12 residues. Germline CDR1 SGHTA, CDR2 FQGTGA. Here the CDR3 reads CASSPSQDGYTF. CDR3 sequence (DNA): TGTGCCAGCAGCCCATCCCAGGATGGCTACACCTTC.

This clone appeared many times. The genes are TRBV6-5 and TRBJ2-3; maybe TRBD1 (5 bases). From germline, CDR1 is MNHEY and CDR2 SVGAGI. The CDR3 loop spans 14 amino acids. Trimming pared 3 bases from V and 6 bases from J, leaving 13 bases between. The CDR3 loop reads CASSYGAGLDTQYF. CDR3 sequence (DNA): TGTGCCAGCAGTTATGGGGCAGGGCTGGATACGCAGTATTTT.

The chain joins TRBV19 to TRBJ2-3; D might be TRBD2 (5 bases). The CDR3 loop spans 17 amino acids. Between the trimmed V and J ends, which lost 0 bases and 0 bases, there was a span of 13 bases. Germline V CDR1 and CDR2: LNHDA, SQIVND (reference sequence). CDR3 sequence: CASSIDPGLYSTDTQYF. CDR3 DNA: TGTGCCAGTAGTATAGATCCTGGACTCTATAGCACAGATACGCAGTATTTT.

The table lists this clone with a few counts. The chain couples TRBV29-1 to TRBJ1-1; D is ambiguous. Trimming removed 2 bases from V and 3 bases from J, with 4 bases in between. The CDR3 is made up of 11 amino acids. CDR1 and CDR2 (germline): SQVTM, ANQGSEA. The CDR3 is CSVEFYTEAFF. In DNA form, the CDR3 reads TGCAGCGTTGAATTCTACACTGAAGCTTTCTTT.

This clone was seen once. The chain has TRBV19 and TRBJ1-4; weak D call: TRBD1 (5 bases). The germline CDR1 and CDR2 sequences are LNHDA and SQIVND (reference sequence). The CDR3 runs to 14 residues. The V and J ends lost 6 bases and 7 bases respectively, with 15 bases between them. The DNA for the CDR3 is TGTGCCAGTAGCCGACAGACGGGGGGTGAAAAACTGTTTTTT. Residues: CASSRQTGGEKLFF.